This T cell receptor (beta chain) is drawn from a study of cytomegalovirus exposure and HLA in healthy donors. V lost 5 bases and J lost 0; bases outside the gene matches: 6. CDR3 length: 16 amino acids. Per germline, CDR1 MDHEN and CDR2 SYDVKM. PCR employed 60 Vbeta and 13 Jbeta primers. Libraries were prepared by immunoSEQ multiplex PCR; TCRdb keeps only in-frame clonotypes and omits some of them. Of about 130,000 clones listed, less than 85% are singletons. The source material was PBMCs. The source is a man aged 18 to 35 in good health and CMV-seropositive. The gene calls are TRBV28 and TRBJ1-5, with 8 bases aligning to TRBD1. The CDR3: CASSPRQGLSNQPQHF. The CDR3 DNA follows: TGTGCCAGCAGTCCGCGACAGGGGCTTAGCAATCAGCCCCAGCATTTT.